This TCR beta chain stems from a study of CD8 T cells in Susac syndrome. Reverse transcription of roughly 0.5 to 1 ug RNA was performed with random hexamers. Each CDR3 protein gets one entry after TCRdb re-called the immunoSEQ multiplex PCR reads with MiXCR. The table lists about 80,000 distinct CDR3 sequences, approximately 94% of them singletons. Germline loops: CDR1 SGHNT, CDR2 YYREEE (reference sequence). The CDR3 is 15 amino acids. J gave up 3 bases and V 4 bases, and 7 bases lay outside the gene matches. This clonotype was detected only once. The chain joins TRBV5-4 to TRBJ2-1, with 7 nucleotides matching TRBD2. This receptor was identified in a human donor with Susac syndrome. Input material: CD4+ T cells from PBMCs. CDR3 region: CASSVLTSVYNEQFF. CDR3 DNA sequence: TGTGCCAGCAGCGTGCTAACTAGCGTCTACAATGAGCAGTTCTTC.